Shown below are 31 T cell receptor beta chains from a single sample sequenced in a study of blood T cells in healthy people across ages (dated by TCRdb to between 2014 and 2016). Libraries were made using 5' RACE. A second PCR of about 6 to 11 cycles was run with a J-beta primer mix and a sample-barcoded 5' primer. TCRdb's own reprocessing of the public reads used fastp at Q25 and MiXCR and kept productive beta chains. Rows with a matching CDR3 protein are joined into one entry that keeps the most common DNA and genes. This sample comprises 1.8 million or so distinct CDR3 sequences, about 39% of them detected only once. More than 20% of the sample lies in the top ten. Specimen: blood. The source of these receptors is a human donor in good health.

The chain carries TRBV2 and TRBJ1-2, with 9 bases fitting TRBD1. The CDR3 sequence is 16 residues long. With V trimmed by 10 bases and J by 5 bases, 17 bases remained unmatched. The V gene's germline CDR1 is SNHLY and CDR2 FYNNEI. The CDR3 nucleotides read TGTGCCACCGGTCATAACCCGGGACAGGGAAAGTATGGCTACACCTTC. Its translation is CATGHNPGQGKYGYTF. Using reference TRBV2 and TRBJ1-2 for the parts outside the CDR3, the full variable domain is EPEVTQTPSHQVTQMGQEVILRCVPISNHLYFYWYRQILGQKVEFLVSFYNNEISEKSEIFDDQFSVERPDGSNFTLKIRSTKLEDSAMYFCATGHNPGQGKYGYTFGSGTRLTVV.

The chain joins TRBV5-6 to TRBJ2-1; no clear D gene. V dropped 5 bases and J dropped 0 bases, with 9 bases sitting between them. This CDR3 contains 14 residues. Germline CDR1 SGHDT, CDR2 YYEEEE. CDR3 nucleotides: TGTGCCAGCAGATACGGAAGCTCCTACAATGAGCAGTTCTTC. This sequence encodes CASRYGSSYNEQFF. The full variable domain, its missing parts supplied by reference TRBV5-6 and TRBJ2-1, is DAGVTQSPTHLIKTRGQQVTLRCSPKSGHDTVSWYQQALGQGPQFIFQYYEEEERQRGNFPDRFSGHQFPNYSSELNVNALLLGDSALYLCASRYGSSYNEQFFGPGTRLTVL.

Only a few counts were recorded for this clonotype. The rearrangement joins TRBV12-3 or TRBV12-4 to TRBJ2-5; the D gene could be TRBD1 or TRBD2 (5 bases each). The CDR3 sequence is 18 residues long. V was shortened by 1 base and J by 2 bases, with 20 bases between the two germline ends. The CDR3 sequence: CASSLEGRWDQRQETQYF. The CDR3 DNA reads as TGTGCCAGCAGTTTAGAGGGTCGGTGGGACCAACGTCAAGAGACCCAGTACTTC.

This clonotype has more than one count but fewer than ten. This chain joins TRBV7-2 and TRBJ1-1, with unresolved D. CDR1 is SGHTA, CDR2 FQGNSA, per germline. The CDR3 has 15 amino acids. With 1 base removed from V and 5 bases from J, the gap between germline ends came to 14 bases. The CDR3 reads CASSLVGILGTEAFF. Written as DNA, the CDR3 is TGTGCCAGCAGCTTAGTAGGGATCCTAGGGACTGAAGCTTTCTTT.

CDR3 sequence: CSVETTLRESEQFF. CDR3 bases: TGCAGCGTTGAAACAACCCTCCGGGAATCTGAGCAGTTCTTC. This sequence joins TRBV29-1 and TRBJ2-1, with D tentatively TRBD2 (5 bases). Trimming took off 2 bases at V and 9 bases at J, with 17 bases between the two ends. The CDR3 has 14 amino acids. The germline gives CDR1 SQVTM, CDR2 ANQGSEA.

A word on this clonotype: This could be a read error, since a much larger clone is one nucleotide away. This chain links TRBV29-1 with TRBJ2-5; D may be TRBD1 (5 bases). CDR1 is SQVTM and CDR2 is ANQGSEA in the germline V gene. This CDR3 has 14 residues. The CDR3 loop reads CGVSWGLLGETQYF. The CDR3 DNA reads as TGCGGCGTTAGTTGGGGCTTATTGGGGGAGACCCAGTACTTC.

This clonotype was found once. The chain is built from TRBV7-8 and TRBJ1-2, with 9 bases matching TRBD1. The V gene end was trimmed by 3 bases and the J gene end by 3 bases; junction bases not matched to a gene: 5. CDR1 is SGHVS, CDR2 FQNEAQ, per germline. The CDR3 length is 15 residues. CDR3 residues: CASSFYRGRDYGYTF. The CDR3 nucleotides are TGTGCCAGCAGCTTTTACAGGGGGCGCGACTATGGCTACACCTTC.

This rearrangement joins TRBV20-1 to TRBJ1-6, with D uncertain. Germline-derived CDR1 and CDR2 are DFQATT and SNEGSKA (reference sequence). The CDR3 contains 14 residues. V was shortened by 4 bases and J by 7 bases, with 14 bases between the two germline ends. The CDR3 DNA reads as TGCAGTGCTACGCTCGACCCTCAAAATTCACCCCTCCACTTT. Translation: CSATLDPQNSPLHF.

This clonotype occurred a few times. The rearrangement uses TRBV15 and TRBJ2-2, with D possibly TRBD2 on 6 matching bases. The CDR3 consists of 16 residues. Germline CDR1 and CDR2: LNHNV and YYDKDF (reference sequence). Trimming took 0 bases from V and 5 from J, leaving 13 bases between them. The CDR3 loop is CATSRDRGALTGELFF. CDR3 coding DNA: TGTGCCACCAGCAGAGATCGCGGGGCCCTTACCGGGGAGCTGTTTTTT.

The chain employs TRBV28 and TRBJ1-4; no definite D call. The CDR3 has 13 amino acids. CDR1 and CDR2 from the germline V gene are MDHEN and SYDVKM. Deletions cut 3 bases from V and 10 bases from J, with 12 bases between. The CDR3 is CASSFSPDAKLFF. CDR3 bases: TGTGCCAGCAGTTTTTCCCCGGACGCAAAACTGTTTTTT.

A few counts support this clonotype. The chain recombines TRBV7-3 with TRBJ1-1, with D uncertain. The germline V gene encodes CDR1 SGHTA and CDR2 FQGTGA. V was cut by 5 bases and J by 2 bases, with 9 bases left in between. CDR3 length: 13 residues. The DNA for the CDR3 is TGTGCCAGCAGCCCTCTCTTTAACACTGAAGCTTTCTTT. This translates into CASSPLFNTEAFF.

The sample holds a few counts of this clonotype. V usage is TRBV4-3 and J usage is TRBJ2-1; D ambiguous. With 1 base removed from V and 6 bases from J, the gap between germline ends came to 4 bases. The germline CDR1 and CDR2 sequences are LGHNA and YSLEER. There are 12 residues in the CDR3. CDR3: CASSQGFNEQFF. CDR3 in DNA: TGCGCCAGCAGCCAAGGTTTCAATGAGCAGTTCTTC.

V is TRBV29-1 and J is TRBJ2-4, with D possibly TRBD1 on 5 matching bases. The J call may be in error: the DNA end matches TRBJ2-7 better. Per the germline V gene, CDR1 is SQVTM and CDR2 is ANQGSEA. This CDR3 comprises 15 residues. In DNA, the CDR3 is TGCAGCGTTGAAGATGGGGCAGGGATTGATTACGAGCAGTACTTC. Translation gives CSVEDGAGIDYEQYF.

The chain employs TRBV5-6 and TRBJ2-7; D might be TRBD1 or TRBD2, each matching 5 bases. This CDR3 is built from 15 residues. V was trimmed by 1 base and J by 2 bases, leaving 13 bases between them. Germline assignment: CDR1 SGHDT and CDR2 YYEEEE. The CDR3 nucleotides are TGTGCCAGCAGCTTGTATGGGGGTACCACCTACGAGCAGTACTTC. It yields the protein CASSLYGGTTYEQYF.

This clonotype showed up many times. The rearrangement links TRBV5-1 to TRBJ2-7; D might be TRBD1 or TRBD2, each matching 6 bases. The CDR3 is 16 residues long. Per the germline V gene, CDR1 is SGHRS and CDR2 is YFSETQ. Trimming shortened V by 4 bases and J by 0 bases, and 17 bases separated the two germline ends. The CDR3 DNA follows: TGCGCCAGCAGCCCCGTCGGGGGCCTGAGCTCCTACGAGCAGTACTTC. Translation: CASSPVGGLSSYEQYF.

CDR3 amino acids: CSAGGQGQASYEQYF. In nucleotides, the CDR3 is TGCAGTGCTGGGGGGCAGGGACAGGCGTCCTACGAGCAGTACTTC. The chain carries TRBV20-1 and TRBJ2-7; 8 positions agree with TRBD1. Germline trimming cut 5 bases from V and 1 base from J; bases unmatched to any gene: 10. Germline CDR1 and CDR2: DFQATT and SNEGSKA (reference sequence). CDR3 length: 15 residues.

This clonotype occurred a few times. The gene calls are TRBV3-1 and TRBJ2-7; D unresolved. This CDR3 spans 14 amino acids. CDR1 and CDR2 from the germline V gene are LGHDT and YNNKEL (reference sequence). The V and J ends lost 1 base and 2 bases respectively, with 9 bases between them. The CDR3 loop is CASSQGGLAYEQYF. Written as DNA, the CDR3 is TGTGCCAGCAGCCAAGGTGGTTTGGCCTACGAGCAGTACTTC.

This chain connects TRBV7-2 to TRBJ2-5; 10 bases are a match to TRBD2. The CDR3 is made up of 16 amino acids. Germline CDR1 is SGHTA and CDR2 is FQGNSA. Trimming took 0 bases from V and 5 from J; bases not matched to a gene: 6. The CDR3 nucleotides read TGTGCCAGCAGCTTAGCGATGAGCGGGGGGGCGGAGACCCAGTACTTC. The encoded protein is CASSLAMSGGAETQYF.

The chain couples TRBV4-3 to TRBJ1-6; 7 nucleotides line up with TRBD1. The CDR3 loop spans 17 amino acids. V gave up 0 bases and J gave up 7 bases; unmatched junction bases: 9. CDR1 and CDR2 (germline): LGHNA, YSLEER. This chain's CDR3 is CASSQDPSRGSNSPLHF. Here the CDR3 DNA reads TGCGCCAGCAGCCAAGACCCTTCCAGGGGGTCGAATTCACCCCTCCACTTT.

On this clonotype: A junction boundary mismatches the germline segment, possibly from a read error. CDR3 protein: CTISGTEGAPYEQYF. Here the CDR3 DNA reads TGTACCATCAGTGGGACGGAGGGGGCCCCCTACGAGCAGTACTTC. V usage is TRBV10-3 and J usage is TRBJ2-7; D is possibly TRBD1 (7 bases). Looked up from germline, CDR1 is ENHRY and CDR2 is SYGVKD. The CDR3 runs 15 residues.

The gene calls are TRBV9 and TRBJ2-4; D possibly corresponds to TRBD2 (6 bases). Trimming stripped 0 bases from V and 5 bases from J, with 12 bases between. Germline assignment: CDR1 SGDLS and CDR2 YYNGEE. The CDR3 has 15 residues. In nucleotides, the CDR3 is TGTGCCAGCAGCGTAGGGGTAGCGGAGCAAAACATTCAGTACTTC. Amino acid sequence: CASSVGVAEQNIQYF.

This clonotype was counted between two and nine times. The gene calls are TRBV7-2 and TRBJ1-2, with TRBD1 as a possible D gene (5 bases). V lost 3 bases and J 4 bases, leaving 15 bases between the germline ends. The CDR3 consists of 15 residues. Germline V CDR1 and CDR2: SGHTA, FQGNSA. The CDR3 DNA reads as TGTGCCAGCAGCTTCCGGGCAGGGAATAGCTATGGCTACACCTTC. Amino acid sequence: CASSFRAGNSYGYTF.

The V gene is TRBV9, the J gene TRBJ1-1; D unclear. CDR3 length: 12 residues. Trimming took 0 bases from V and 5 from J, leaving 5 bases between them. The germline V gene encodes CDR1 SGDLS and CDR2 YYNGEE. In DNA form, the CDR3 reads TGTGCCAGCAGCGTAGCTGGGACTGAAGCTTTCTTT. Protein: CASSVAGTEAFF.

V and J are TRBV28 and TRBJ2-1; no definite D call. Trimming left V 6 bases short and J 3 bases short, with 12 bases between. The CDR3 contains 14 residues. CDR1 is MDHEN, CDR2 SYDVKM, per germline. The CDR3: CASRVRSYYNEQFF. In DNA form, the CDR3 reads TGTGCCAGCAGGGTCCGCAGCTACTACAATGAGCAGTTCTTC.

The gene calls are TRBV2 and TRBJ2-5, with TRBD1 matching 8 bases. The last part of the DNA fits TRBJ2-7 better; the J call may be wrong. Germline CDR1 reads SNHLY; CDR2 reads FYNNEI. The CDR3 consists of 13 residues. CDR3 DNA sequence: TGTGCCAGCAGATCGACAGGGGAAGGCGAGCAGTACTTC. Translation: CASRSTGEGEQYF.

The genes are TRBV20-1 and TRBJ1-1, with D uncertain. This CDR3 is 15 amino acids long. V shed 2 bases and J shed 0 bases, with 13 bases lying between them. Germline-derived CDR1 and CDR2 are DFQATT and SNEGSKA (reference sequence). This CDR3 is CSARLSEFMNTEAFF. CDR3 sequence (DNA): TGCAGTGCTAGATTAAGTGAGTTCATGAACACTGAAGCTTTCTTT.

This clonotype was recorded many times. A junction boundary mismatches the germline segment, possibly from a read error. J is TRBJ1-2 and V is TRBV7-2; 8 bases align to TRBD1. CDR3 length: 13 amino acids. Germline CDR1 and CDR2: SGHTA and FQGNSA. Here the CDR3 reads CASSYGTGYGYTF. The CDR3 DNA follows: TGCGCCAGCAGTTACGGGACAGGATATGGCTACACCTTC.

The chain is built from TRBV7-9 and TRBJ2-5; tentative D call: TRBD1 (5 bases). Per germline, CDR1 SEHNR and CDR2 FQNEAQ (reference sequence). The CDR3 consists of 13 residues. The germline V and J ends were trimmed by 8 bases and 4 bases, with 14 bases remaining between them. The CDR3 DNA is TGTGCCAGCCAAATCAGGGTAGGAGAGACCCAGTACTTC. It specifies CASQIRVGETQYF.

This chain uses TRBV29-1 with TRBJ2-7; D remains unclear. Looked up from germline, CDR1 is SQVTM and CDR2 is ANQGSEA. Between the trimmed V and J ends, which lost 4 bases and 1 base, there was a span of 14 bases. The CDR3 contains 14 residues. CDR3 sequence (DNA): TGCAGCGTTGCGCGAGACATTTATTCCTACGAGCAGTACTTC. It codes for CSVARDIYSYEQYF.

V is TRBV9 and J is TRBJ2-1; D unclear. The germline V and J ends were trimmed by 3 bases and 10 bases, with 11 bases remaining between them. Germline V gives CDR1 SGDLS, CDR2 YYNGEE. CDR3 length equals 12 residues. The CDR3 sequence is CASSGIHREQFF. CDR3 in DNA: TGTGCCAGCAGCGGGATTCATAGGGAGCAGTTCTTC. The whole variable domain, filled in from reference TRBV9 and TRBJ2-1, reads DSGVTQTPKHLITATGQRVTLRCSPRSGDLSVYWYQQSLDQGLQFLIQYYNGEERAKGNILERFSAQQFPDLHSELNLSSLELGDSALYFCASSGIHREQFFGPGTRLTVL.

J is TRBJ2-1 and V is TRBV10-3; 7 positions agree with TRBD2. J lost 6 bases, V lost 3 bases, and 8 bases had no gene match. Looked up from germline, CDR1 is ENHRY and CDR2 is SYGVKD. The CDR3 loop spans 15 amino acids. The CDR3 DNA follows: TGTGCCATCAGTGATGGCGGGGGAGCTTCCAATGAGCAGTTCTTC. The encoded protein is CAISDGGGASNEQFF.